This TCR beta chain was captured by sequencing in a study of PD-L1 blockade in urothelial cancer. Study-wide context: When blood samples were assessed, the median T cell count was 141,255.

Time point here: pretreatment peripheral blood. Clones were sequenced by immunoSEQ multiplex PCR, and TCRdb holds only the in-frame ones, with some missing. The sample contains 35,000 to 50,000 clones, around 81% of which appear only once. The CDR3 loop spans 11 amino acids. The V and J ends lost 5 bases and 6 bases respectively, with 7 bases between them. CDR1 SNHLY and CDR2 FYNNEI come from the germline V gene. This material consisted of PBMCs, taken around atezolizumab (anti-PD-L1) treatment. The rearrangement uses TRBV2 and TRBJ1-1, with D unclear. The clonotype comes from a man aged 60-69 years with urothelial cancer. The CDR3 DNA follows: TGTGCCAGCAGTCGAGGCTCTGAAGCTTTCTTT. Its protein product is CASSRGSEAFF.